This T cell receptor beta chain was captured by sequencing in a study of blood T cell repertoires in COVID-19. In the study overall: COVID-19 samples collected from the United States, Italy and Spain covered acute and convalescent phases.

Per the original methods: Reference gene primer amplification yielded estimated nucleated cell counts. Sequenced by immunoSEQ multiplex PCR; TCRdb stores in-frame clones only, minus some. V, J and clone size derive from that table, while D and trimming were established from the DNA sequence. The data hold fewer than 350,000 clones, with approximately 87% observed a single time. Seattle's cohort entered during active infection and was followed longitudinally. The CDR3 consists of 15 residues. Germline V gene sequence: CDR1 MGHRA, CDR2 YSYEKL. V was shortened by 1 base and J by 3 bases, with 12 bases between the two germline ends.

The gene calls are TRBV4-1 and TRBJ1-2, with D unclear. This TCR was recovered from a woman aged 25 to 45 with COVID-19, enrolled during active disease. The sequencing input was peripheral blood. The DNA for the CDR3 is TGCGCCAGCAGCCAAGTATTGGGGAGTGACTATGGCTACACCTTC. Its protein product is CASSQVLGSDYGYTF.